The clone carrying this T cell receptor beta chain was counted a few times. Its antigen is still unknown. This record comes from a study of blood T cells in healthy people across ages. CDR3 length: 15 residues. The germline CDR1 and CDR2 sequences are SGHTA and FQGNSA. Trimming cost V 5 bases and J 3 bases; bases outside gene matches: 5. PCR was performed a second time for about 7 to 12 cycles using a sample-barcoded 5' primer and a J-beta primer mix. TCRdb reprocessed the 5' RACE reads via MiXCR and lists one record per CDR3 protein. There are 1.5 million to 2 million distinct CDR3 sequences in the sample; roughly 52% occur only once, and roughly 2.1% lies in the top ten. Study-wide results and caveats: Diversity was higher, and naive CD4+ cells more numerous, in long-lived donors than in aged donors.

Sequenced material: blood. The chain couples TRBV7-2 to TRBJ2-7; the match to TRBD1 covers 12 bases. This TCR derives from a woman in her 40s in good health. CDR3 in amino acids: CASSMRDRGLYEQYF. The CDR3 coding sequence is TGTGCCAGCAGCATGAGGGACAGGGGGCTCTACGAGCAGTACTTC.